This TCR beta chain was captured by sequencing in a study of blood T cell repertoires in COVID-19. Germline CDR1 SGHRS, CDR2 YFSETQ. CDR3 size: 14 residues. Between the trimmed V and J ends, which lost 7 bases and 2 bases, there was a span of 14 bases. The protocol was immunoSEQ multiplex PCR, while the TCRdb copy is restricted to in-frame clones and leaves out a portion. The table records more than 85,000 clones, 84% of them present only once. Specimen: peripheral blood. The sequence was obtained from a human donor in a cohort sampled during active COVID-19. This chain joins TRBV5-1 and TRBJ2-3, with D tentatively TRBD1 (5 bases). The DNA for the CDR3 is TGCGCCAGCCGGGCCGGACATAACACAGATACGCAGTATTTT. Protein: CASRAGHNTDTQYF.